A selection of T cell receptor beta chains follows, all from one sample in a study of blood T cell repertoires in COVID-19. Using immunoSEQ multiplex PCR, the repertoire was profiled, and TCRdb retains in-frame clones only, with some absent. The sample contains 15,000 to 20,000 clones, over 75% of which appear only once. The sequenced sample consisted of peripheral blood. All receptors derive from a man aged 35-49 years with active or convalescent COVID-19. The CDR3 runs from the conserved cysteine through the conserved F or W. A D gene is named only where the DNA matches it firmly. Where a row states a size, it is once, few, many or the class of an expanded clone; other rows omit it.

TGTGCCAGCAGTCCCAGCGGGGGGGGCACAGATACGCAGTATTTT	CASSPSGGGTDTQYF	few	TRBV6-2/TRBV6-3	TRBJ2-3	TRBD2
TGTGCCAGCAGCGTTAGCGGGGGGGCCGGCACCGGGGAGCTGTTTTTT	CASSVSGGAGTGELFF	once	TRBV7-9	TRBJ2-2	TRBD2
TGCGCCAGCAGCCCCCGGGAAACCTACGAGCAGTACTTC	CASSPRETYEQYF	once	TRBV5-1	TRBJ2-7	NA
TGTGCCAGCAGCTTAGTGGGGAGGGAACTGTTTTTT	CASSLVGRELFF	NA	TRBV7-9	TRBJ1-4	NA
TGTGCCAGCAGCTTTGGCGGGAACACTGAAGCTTTCTTT	CASSFGGNTEAFF	NA	TRBV5-4	TRBJ1-1	NA
TGTGCCAGCAGCTCCGGACTAGCGGGGGGCCGGTACGAGCAGTACTTC	CASSSGLAGGRYEQYF	medium-sized	TRBV7-6	TRBJ2-7	TRBD2
TGTGCCACCATCGTGGAGGGGTCCGGGGAGCTGTTTTTT	CATIVEGSGELFF	NA	TRBV6-5	TRBJ2-2	NA
TGTGCCAGCAGCTTCAAAGAGACCCAGTACTTC	CASSFKETQYF	NA	TRBV11-2	TRBJ2-5	NA
TGCGCCAGCAGCGCGCGGGACAGCTCTGGAAACACCATATATTTT	CASSARDSSGNTIYF	NA	TRBV10-2	TRBJ1-3	TRBD1
TGTGCCAGCAGCCGGGTGGGGACTAGCGGCTCCTACGAGCAGTACTTC	CASSRVGTSGSYEQYF	NA	TRBV27	TRBJ2-7	TRBD2
TGCAGCGTCGACAGGTTATTTAACACTGAAGCTTTCTTT	CSVDRLFNTEAFF	NA	TRBV29-1	TRBJ1-1	NA
TGCGCCAGCACCCGTTCAGGGTGGTTTGAGACCCAGTACTTC	CASTRSGWFETQYF	NA	TRBV10-2	TRBJ2-5	NA
TGTGCCAGCAGTCTCCGGGAGACCCAGTACTTC	CASSLRETQYF	few	TRBV6-2/TRBV6-3	TRBJ2-5	NA
TGTGCCAGCAGCGTAGCCCCCCAGGGAAACACCATATATTTT	CASSVAPQGNTIYF	NA	TRBV9	TRBJ1-3	NA
TGTGCCAGCAGTTACGCGCTGCCCTATAATTCACCCCTCCACTTT	CASSYALPYNSPLHF	NA	TRBV6-5	TRBJ1-6	NA